Listed below are T cell receptor beta chains from one sample, sequenced in a study of early T cells in non-severe SARS-CoV-2 infection. TCRdb re-derived calls from the 5' RACE reads in MiXCR, one entry per CDR3 protein. The sample shows 90,000 to 100,000 distinct CDR3 sequences, around 14% of them seen only once. Sequences were obtained from whole blood. These receptors were taken from an adult who was a healthcare worker with PCR-confirmed SARS-CoV-2 infection or an uninfected control (not recorded which). CDR3s include the opening cysteine and the closing phenylalanine or tryptophan. The order of the fields is V gene, D gene, J gene, clone size, CDR3 protein, CDR3 DNA. A D gene is named only where the DNA matches it firmly. For some rows the clone size is stated as once, few or many, or as a class when expanded; others skip it.

V gene: TRBV29-1; D gene: .; J gene: TRBJ1-1; clone size: .; CDR3 protein: CSVTQGLGTEAFF; CDR3 DNA: TGCAGCGTCACCCAGGGACTGGGCACTGAAGCTTTCTTT
V gene: TRBV12-3/TRBV12-4; D gene: TRBD1; J gene: TRBJ1-1; clone size: .; CDR3 protein: CASSLRGQDTEAFF; CDR3 DNA: TGTGCCAGCAGTTTAAGGGGACAGGACACTGAAGCTTTCTTT
V gene: TRBV29-1; D gene: .; J gene: TRBJ2-7; clone size: .; CDR3 protein: CSVQPTGGEQYF; CDR3 DNA: TGCAGCGTTCAACCTACAGGAGGCGAGCAGTACTTC
V gene: TRBV6-1; D gene: .; J gene: TRBJ1-5; clone size: many; CDR3 protein: CASSELTIRWDWGVGQPQHF; CDR3 DNA: TGTGCCAGCAGTGAATTAACAATTCGATGGGATTGGGGGGTAGGGCAGCCCCAGCATTTT
V gene: TRBV6-5; D gene: .; J gene: TRBJ2-5; clone size: .; CDR3 protein: CASSRDSFPETQYF; CDR3 DNA: TGTGCCAGCAGTCGAGACAGTTTTCCAGAGACCCAGTACTTC
V gene: TRBV28; D gene: .; J gene: TRBJ2-5; clone size: many; CDR3 protein: CASSLSRQETQYF; CDR3 DNA: TGTGCCAGCAGTTTATCCAGACAAGAGACCCAGTACTTC
V gene: TRBV5-1; D gene: .; J gene: TRBJ2-5; clone size: few; CDR3 protein: CASSALPDFQETQYF; CDR3 DNA: TGCGCCAGCTCTGCCCTCCCGGACTTCCAAGAGACCCAGTACTTC
V gene: TRBV4-3; D gene: .; J gene: TRBJ2-3; clone size: .; CDR3 protein: CASSQEGAGDSTDTQYF; CDR3 DNA: TGCGCCAGCAGCCAAGAGGGCGCCGGGGATTCCACAGATACGCAGTATTTT
V gene: TRBV7-3; D gene: TRBD2; J gene: TRBJ2-2; clone size: few; CDR3 protein: CASSPQGGGTGELFF; CDR3 DNA: TGTGCCAGCAGCCCCCAGGGCGGGGGGACCGGGGAGCTGTTTTTT
V gene: TRBV28; D gene: TRBD1; J gene: TRBJ2-1; clone size: many; CDR3 protein: CASSPRTGEDNEQFF; CDR3 DNA: TGTGCCAGCAGTCCCCGGACAGGGGAAGACAATGAGCAGTTCTTC
V gene: TRBV5-1; D gene: .; J gene: TRBJ2-7; clone size: few; CDR3 protein: CASSLPESSYEQYF; CDR3 DNA: TGCGCCAGCAGCTTGCCGGAGAGCTCCTACGAGCAGTACTTC
V gene: TRBV12-3/TRBV12-4; D gene: .; J gene: TRBJ1-6; clone size: many; CDR3 protein: CASRRGTGGSPLHF; CDR3 DNA: TGTGCCAGCAGGCGTGGGACCGGCGGTTCACCCCTCCACTTT
V gene: TRBV6-1; D gene: .; J gene: TRBJ2-7; clone size: many; CDR3 protein: CASSDSGTLGTYEQYF; CDR3 DNA: TGTGCCAGCAGTGACAGCGGGACACTTGGAACCTACGAGCAGTACTTC
V gene: TRBV28; D gene: TRBD1; J gene: TRBJ1-2; clone size: few; CDR3 protein: CASILDREGGYTF; CDR3 DNA: TGTGCCAGCATATTGGACAGGGAGGGTGGCTACACCTTC
V gene: TRBV5-1; D gene: .; J gene: TRBJ2-7; clone size: few; CDR3 protein: CASSLADEQYF; CDR3 DNA: TGCGCCAGCAGTTTAGCAGACGAGCAGTACTTC
V gene: TRBV18; D gene: .; J gene: TRBJ1-1; clone size: many; CDR3 protein: CASSPIKGENTEAFF; CDR3 DNA: TGTGCCAGCTCACCAATTAAGGGGGAGAACACTGAAGCTTTCTTT
V gene: TRBV4-3; D gene: .; J gene: TRBJ1-3; clone size: many; CDR3 protein: CASSHIGVDGGNTIYF; CDR3 DNA: TGCGCCAGCAGCCACATCGGGGTCGACGGTGGAAACACCATATATTTT
V gene: TRBV25-1; D gene: .; J gene: TRBJ2-2; clone size: many; CDR3 protein: CASSGDTYTGELFF; CDR3 DNA: TGTGCCAGCAGTGGGGATACTTACACCGGGGAGCTGTTTTTT
V gene: TRBV28; D gene: .; J gene: TRBJ2-7; clone size: .; CDR3 protein: CASRGDSNYEQYF; CDR3 DNA: TGTGCCTCCCGGGGGGACAGCAACTACGAGCAGTACTTC
V gene: TRBV29-1; D gene: .; J gene: TRBJ2-3; clone size: few; CDR3 protein: CSVVQGRTDTQYF; CDR3 DNA: TGCAGCGTTGTCCAGGGGCGCACAGATACGCAGTATTTT
V gene: TRBV29-1; D gene: .; J gene: TRBJ1-3; clone size: few; CDR3 protein: CSVVDTNSGNTIYF; CDR3 DNA: TGCAGCGTTGTAGACACGAACTCTGGAAACACCATATATTTT
V gene: TRBV28; D gene: TRBD2; J gene: TRBJ2-1; clone size: few; CDR3 protein: CASSLFLAGVNEQFF; CDR3 DNA: TGTGCCAGCAGTTTATTCCTAGCGGGGGTCAATGAGCAGTTCTTC
V gene: TRBV5-1; D gene: .; J gene: TRBJ1-4; clone size: .; CDR3 protein: CASSSSTGAHEKLFF; CDR3 DNA: TGCGCCAGCAGCTCGTCCACCGGGGCACATGAAAAACTGTTTTTT
V gene: TRBV29-1; D gene: .; J gene: TRBJ2-6; clone size: many; CDR3 protein: CSVSDSGANVLTF; CDR3 DNA: TGCAGCGTGTCCGACTCTGGGGCCAACGTCCTGACTTTC
V gene: TRBV5-4; D gene: .; J gene: TRBJ2-7; clone size: few; CDR3 protein: CASSLRGGPISYEQYF; CDR3 DNA: TGTGCCAGCAGCTTAAGAGGAGGCCCGATCTCCTACGAGCAGTACTTC
V gene: TRBV18; D gene: .; J gene: TRBJ2-2; clone size: many; CDR3 protein: CASSPRQVNTGELFF; CDR3 DNA: TGTGCCAGCTCACCACGGCAGGTGAACACCGGGGAGCTGTTTTTT
V gene: TRBV12-3/TRBV12-4; D gene: TRBD2; J gene: TRBJ2-7; clone size: few; CDR3 protein: CASRPTGLNYEQYF; CDR3 DNA: TGTGCCAGCAGGCCGACGGGACTAAACTACGAGCAGTACTTC
V gene: TRBV28; D gene: .; J gene: TRBJ2-7; clone size: many; CDR3 protein: CASSTRVYEQYF; CDR3 DNA: TGTGCCAGCAGCACCAGGGTCTACGAGCAGTACTTC